The sequence of this T cell receptor (beta chain) was determined in a study of Tregs in tolerant kidney transplant recipients (dated by TCRdb to the late 2010s). Looking at the study overall: TCRbeta sequencing was used in the study to identify donor-specific regulatory T cells before combined kidney and bone marrow transplantation, and the identified cells were then tracked after transplant. In a few healthy controls, several methods of expanding Tregs specific for an allogeneic donor were compared by TCRbeta repertoire sequencing.

For TCRbeta CDR3 sequencing, genomic DNA from the sorted cells was extracted using the QIAGEN DNeasy Blood and Tissue Kit. Through immunoSEQ, high-throughput TCRbeta CDR3 sequencing was done commercially, including PCR amplification with internal controls and bias correction. The published analysis was carried out like this. A unique productive TCRbeta sequence was defined by the CDR3 nucleotide sequence when primers matched, and otherwise by the CDR3 amino acid sequence together with the Vbeta and Jbeta genes. To correct for sorting error, sequences found in more than one sorted population at a frequency ratio of 2:1 or less were discarded, and the remaining shared sequences were assigned to the population with the higher frequency. Sequences were defined as donor-reactive when expanded at least 5-fold in CFSE-low cells versus unstimulated cells and present at a frequency of at least 0.01% in CFSE-low cells. Jensen-Shannon divergence calculated on the top 100 TCRbeta sequences ranked by frequency was used to measure repertoire divergence. When a sample had multiple sequencing runs, each run was corrected for sorting error separately and the runs were then pooled. TCRdb stores this immuneACCESS table with in-frame sequences only. Part of the clones is absent; in the studies checked, under half of the shortfall reflects unresolved V genes, and no reason is known for the rest. From that table come the V and J calls and clone size; the DNA was used to work out D and trimming. The sample records roughly 250,000 clones, 80% to 85% of which are singletons. Together, the top ten hold about 0.64% of the sample.

General study outcomes and caveats: The study was constrained by small patient numbers, and validation of the findings is required in larger populations and under other immunosuppression protocols. Expanding Tregs with activated donor B cells appeared to identify the most biologically relevant and donor-specific TCRbeta repertoire. Biological reproducibility was not examined directly, but technical replication error appeared to be minimal.

This clone was seen only once. Its antigen is still unknown. Per-nucleotide qualities are absent, and no much larger clonotype sits a single base away. CDR1 LGHNA and CDR2 YSLEER were looked up in the germline V gene. Trimming at the junction amounts to 1 base on V and 2 bases on J, and the germline ends lie 11 bases apart. From its cysteine to its phenylalanine, the CDR3 spans 15 amino acids. CDR3 DNA only is kept here, 45 bases in frame from base 1. Unstimulated Tregs (CD4+CD25+CD127-), CD4+ non-Tregs (CD4+CD25-), CD4 and CD8 cells were FACS-sorted from thawed PBMCs. Blood from healthy controls was obtained either from healthy volunteers or as purchased buffy coats. Healthy control blood was processed by Ficoll density gradient to PBMCs and cryopreserved; patient PBMCs were collected before and after transplant.

This clonotype originated in a human donor in good health. Source material: CD4+ T cells from blood. Recombination connected TRBV4-3 to TRBJ2-5; the D gene assignment is perhaps TRBD1 or TRBD2, with each matching 5 bases. The DNA reads TGCGCCAGCAGCCAAGGTGACAGCGGACAAGAGACCCAGTACTTC. It codes for CASSQGDSGQETQYF.